Described below is a single T cell receptor (beta chain) sequence and its context. Brentuximab vedotin exposure varied among the patients, all of whom had relapsed after autologous stem cell transplantation. Generated by immunoSEQ multiplex PCR, the TCRdb table keeps only in-frame clones and is missing some. The data hold tens of thousands of clones, with around 90% observed a single time. This entry belongs to a study of PD-1 blockade in classical Hodgkin lymphoma. The germline CDR1 and CDR2 sequences are SQVTM and ANQGSEA. The CDR3 consists of 15 residues. V lost 4 bases to trimming and J lost 1 base, with 16 bases between them.

The sample in question was peripheral blood mononuclear cells (PBMCs), obtained before the second cycle of nivolumab. The clonotype was recovered from a human donor with classical Hodgkin lymphoma. The V and J genes are TRBV29-1 and TRBJ1-1; D not certain. CDR3: CSVGRQPGWNTEAFF. DNA for the CDR3: TGCAGCGTTGGTCGGCAACCCGGATGGAACACTGAAGCTTTCTTT.